This TCR beta chain was profiled in a study of blood T cell repertoires in COVID-19. The J segment lost 5 bases and the V segment lost 4 bases, leaving 6 bases of the junction unmatched. The CDR3 spans 14 residues. Germline V gives CDR1 ENHRY, CDR2 SYGVKD. Authors' analysis steps: Cell counts per sample came from amplifying reference gene primers. TCRdb's table, derived via immunoSEQ multiplex PCR, lists solely in-frame clones and lacks some. That table furnishes V, J and clone size, whereas the DNA furnished D and trimming. The repertoire holds 85,000 to 100,000 clones, with around 81% as singletons.

This TCR was recovered from a man aged 45-65 years who had recovered from COVID-19. V and J are TRBV10-3 and TRBJ1-1; 8 bases agree with TRBD1. Material for sequencing was peripheral blood. CDR3 amino acids: CAISVKQGETEAFF. The CDR3 DNA sequence: TGTGCCATCAGTGTGAAACAGGGGGAAACTGAAGCTTTCTTT.